This T cell receptor (beta chain) was found in a study of T cell repertoires in cytomegalovirus infection. Whole-study context: Public TCR beta signatures were indicative of both CMV infection and a matching HLA type.

The CDR3 is 13 amino acids. Germline CDR1 reads MDHEN; CDR2 reads SYDVKM. Trimming shortened V by 7 bases and J by 5 bases, and 12 bases separated the two germline ends. About this clonotype itself: Antigen specificity is unknown.

Study-wide points: Individuals carrying CMV plus the relevant HLA were identified by cumulative frequency of public TCR beta families. There were HLA-C-restricted CMV-specific TCR beta clonotypes dominating the ex vivo response.

TCRdb analysed the reads with MiXCR anew, one entry per CDR3 protein. The data hold about 740,000 distinct CDR3 sequences, with roughly 36% observed a single time. Source material: PBMCs. The V call is TRBV28, the J call TRBJ2-1, with TRBD1 as a possible D gene (6 bases). This TCR came from a human donor in good health (CMV status not recorded). Some clones in this sample may be carry-over from other donors' samples. CDR3 DNA sequence: TGTGCCAGCACTCCCGGGACAAACAATGAGCAGTTCTTC. Translation: CASTPGTNNEQFF.